This passage covers 10 T cell receptor beta chains from one sample sequenced in a study of cytomegalovirus exposure and HLA in healthy donors. The data were produced by immunoSEQ multiplex PCR, yet TCRdb's version contains in-frame clones alone and is incomplete. The data hold 110,000 to 150,000 clones, with 94% observed a single time. Sequencing used PBMCs. The receptors were gathered from a man younger than 35 in good health and CMV-seropositive.

The table lists this clone with a few counts. The CDR3 DNA follows: TGTGCCAGCAGTGGGTCTAGCGGGAGGGGGGAGACCCAGTACTTC. Translation gives CASSGSSGRGETQYF. The chain recombines TRBV2 with TRBJ2-5, with 12 bases that match TRBD2. Germline V gene data show CDR1 as SNHLY and CDR2 as FYNNEI. The J segment lost 5 bases and the V segment lost 4 bases, leaving 5 bases of the junction unmatched. The CDR3 loop spans 15 amino acids.

This clone was recorded only once. This chain connects TRBV2 to TRBJ2-3, with D unresolved. The CDR3 contains 15 residues. Germline CDR1 SNHLY, CDR2 FYNNEI. Trimming left V 2 bases short and J 4 bases short, with 13 bases between. The CDR3 DNA reads TGTGCCAGCAGTGAACTCGGAGTTGGTCCAGATACGCAGTATTTT. Translated, it gives CASSELGVGPDTQYF. The complete variable domain, with remaining parts taken from reference TRBV2 and TRBJ2-3, reads EPEVTQTPSHQVTQMGQEVILRCVPISNHLYFYWYRQILGQKVEFLVSFYNNEISEKSEIFDDQFSVERPDGSNFTLKIRSTKLEDSAMYFCASSELGVGPDTQYFGPGTRLTVL.

This clone was seen a single time. The V gene is TRBV2, the J gene TRBJ2-7; 8 nucleotides match TRBD1. The CDR3 length is 14 residues. V dropped 3 bases and J dropped 0; count of bases not matched to a gene: 1. Germline CDR1 reads SNHLY; CDR2 reads FYNNEI. CDR3 DNA sequence: TGTGCCAGCAGTGAGACAGGGGCCTCCTACGAGCAGTACTTC. It translates to CASSETGASYEQYF.

The rearrangement uses TRBV19 and TRBJ1-2; D is possibly TRBD1 (5 bases). Germline V gene lookup returns CDR1 LNHDA and CDR2 SQIVND (reference sequence). The CDR3 loop spans 16 amino acids. Trimming stripped 1 base from V and 6 bases from J, with 18 bases between. CDR3 residues: CASSIGQFIGRHGYTF. The DNA for the CDR3 is TGTGCCAGTAGTATAGGACAGTTTATTGGGCGGCATGGCTACACCTTC.

V is TRBV28 and J is TRBJ1-1; D not resolved. Germline V lookup: CDR1 MDHEN, CDR2 SYDVKM. V lost 2 bases to trimming and J lost 6 bases, with 10 bases between them. This CDR3 has 13 residues. The CDR3: CASSLTTRAEAFF. DNA for the CDR3: TGTGCCAGCAGTTTAACCACCCGAGCTGAAGCTTTCTTT.

The chain has TRBV11-2 and TRBJ2-7; 8 bases agree with TRBD1. The germline V gene has CDR1 SGHAT and CDR2 FQNNGV. The CDR3 length is 15 residues. V was clipped by 6 bases and J by 0 bases; unmatched bases: 7. The CDR3 protein is CASSLIRGRSYEQYF. In DNA form, the CDR3 reads TGTGCCAGCAGTCTGATCAGGGGGCGCTCCTACGAGCAGTACTTC.

The chain uses TRBV6-5 and TRBJ1-1; a weak D match, TRBD1 (6 bases). Germline loops: CDR1 MNHEY, CDR2 SVGAGI. This CDR3 spans 15 amino acids. Trimming cost V 0 bases and J 4 bases, with 12 bases left between them. DNA for the CDR3: TGTGCCAGCAGTTACTCGAGGGGAGGGGGCACTGAAGCTTTCTTT. Its protein is CASSYSRGGGTEAFF.

The rearrangement uses TRBV4-1 and TRBJ2-6; 8 bases line up with TRBD1. CDR3 length: 19 residues. V lost 1 base, J lost 3 bases, and 11 bases stayed unmatched. The V gene's germline CDR1 is MGHRA and CDR2 YSYEKL. CDR3 sequence: CASSQVISDRASGANVLTF. In nucleotides, the CDR3 is TGCGCCAGCAGCCAAGTTATCTCGGACAGGGCGAGTGGGGCCAACGTCCTGACTTTC.

The rearrangement joins TRBV4-1 to TRBJ2-2; 13 nucleotides align to TRBD2. The J segment lost 4 bases and the V segment lost 4 bases, leaving 12 bases of the junction unmatched. Germline V lookup: CDR1 MGHRA, CDR2 YSYEKL. The length of the CDR3 is 19 residues. CDR3 coding DNA: TGCGCCAGCAGCCCCCGAGGACTAGCGGGAGTCCCCCTCACCGGGGAGCTGTTTTTT. Residues: CASSPRGLAGVPLTGELFF.

V is TRBV29-1 and J is TRBJ2-1; the D gene is possibly TRBD1 (6 bases). The CDR3 loop spans 18 amino acids. The germline V and J ends were trimmed by 0 bases and 4 bases, with 22 bases remaining between them. Germline assignment: CDR1 SQVTM and CDR2 ANQGSEA. CDR3 DNA sequence: TGCAGCGTTGAAGAAACTACAGGGTTTGGGGCGGGTTACAATGAGCAGTTCTTC. Protein sequence: CSVEETTGFGAGYNEQFF.